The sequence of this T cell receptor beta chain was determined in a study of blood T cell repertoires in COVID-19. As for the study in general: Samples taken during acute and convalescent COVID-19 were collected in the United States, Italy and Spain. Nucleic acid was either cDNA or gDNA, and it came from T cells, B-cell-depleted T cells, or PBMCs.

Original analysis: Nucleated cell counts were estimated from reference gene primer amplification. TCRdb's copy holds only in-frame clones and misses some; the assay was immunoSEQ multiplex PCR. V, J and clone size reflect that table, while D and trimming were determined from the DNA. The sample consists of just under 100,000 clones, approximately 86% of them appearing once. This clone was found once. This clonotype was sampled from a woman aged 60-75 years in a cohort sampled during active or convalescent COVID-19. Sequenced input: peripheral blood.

The DNA of the CDR3 is TGCGCCAGCAGTGAGAGCGGGACAGGGGTTGCGACCCAGTACTTC. Its translation is CASSESGTGVATQYF. The chain recombines TRBV10-2 with TRBJ2-5; 10 bases are a match to TRBD1. This CDR3 region has 15 residues. The germline CDR1 and CDR2 sequences are WSHSY and SAAADI. Trimming removed 2 bases from V and 7 bases from J; junction bases left unmatched: 7.